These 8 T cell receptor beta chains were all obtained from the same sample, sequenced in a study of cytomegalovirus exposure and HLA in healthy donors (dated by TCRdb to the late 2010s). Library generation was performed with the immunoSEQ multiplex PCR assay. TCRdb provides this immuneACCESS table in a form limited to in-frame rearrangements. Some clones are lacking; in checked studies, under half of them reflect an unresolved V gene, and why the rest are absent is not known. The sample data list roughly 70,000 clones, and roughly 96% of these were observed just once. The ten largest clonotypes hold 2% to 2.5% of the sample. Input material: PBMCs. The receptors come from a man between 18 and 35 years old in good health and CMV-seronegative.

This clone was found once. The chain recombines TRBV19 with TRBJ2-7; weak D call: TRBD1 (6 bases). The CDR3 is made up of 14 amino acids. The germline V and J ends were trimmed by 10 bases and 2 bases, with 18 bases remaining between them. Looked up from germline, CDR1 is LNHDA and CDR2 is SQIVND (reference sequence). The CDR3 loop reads CATKKGQGTYEQYF. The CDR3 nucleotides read TGTGCCACTAAGAAGGGGCAGGGGACCTACGAGCAGTACTTC.

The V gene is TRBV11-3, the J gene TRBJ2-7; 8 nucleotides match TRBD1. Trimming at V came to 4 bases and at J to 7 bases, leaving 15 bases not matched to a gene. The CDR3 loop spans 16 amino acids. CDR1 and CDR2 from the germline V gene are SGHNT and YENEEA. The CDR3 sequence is CASSSGTGPVSGEQYF. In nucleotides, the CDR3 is TGTGCCAGCAGCTCAGGGACAGGCCCCGTTTCGGGGGAGCAGTACTTC. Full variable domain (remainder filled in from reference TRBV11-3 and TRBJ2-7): EAGVVQSPRYKIIEKKQPVAFWCNPISGHNTLYWYLQNLGQGPELLIRYENEEAVDDSQLPKDRFSAERLKGVDSTLKIQPAELGDSAVYLCASSSGTGPVSGEQYFGPGTRLTVT.

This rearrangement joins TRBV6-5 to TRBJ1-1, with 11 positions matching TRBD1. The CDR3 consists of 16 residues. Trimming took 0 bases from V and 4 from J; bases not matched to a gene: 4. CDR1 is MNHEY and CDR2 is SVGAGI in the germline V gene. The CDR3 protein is CASSYSPGTGGTEAFF. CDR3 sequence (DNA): TGTGCCAGCAGTTACTCCCCCGGGACAGGGGGCACTGAAGCTTTCTTT.

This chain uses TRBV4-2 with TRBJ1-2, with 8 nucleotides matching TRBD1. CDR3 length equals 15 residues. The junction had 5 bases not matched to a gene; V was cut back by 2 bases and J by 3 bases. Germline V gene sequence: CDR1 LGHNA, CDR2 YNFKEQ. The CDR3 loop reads CASSQSDRGDYGYTF. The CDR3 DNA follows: TGTGCCAGCAGCCAATCAGACAGGGGAGACTATGGCTACACCTTC.

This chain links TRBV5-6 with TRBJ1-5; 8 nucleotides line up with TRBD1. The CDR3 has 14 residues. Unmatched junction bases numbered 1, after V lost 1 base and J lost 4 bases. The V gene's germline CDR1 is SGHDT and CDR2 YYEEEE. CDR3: CASSLTGGNQPQHF. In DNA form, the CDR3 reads TGTGCCAGCAGCTTGACAGGGGGTAATCAGCCCCAGCATTTT.

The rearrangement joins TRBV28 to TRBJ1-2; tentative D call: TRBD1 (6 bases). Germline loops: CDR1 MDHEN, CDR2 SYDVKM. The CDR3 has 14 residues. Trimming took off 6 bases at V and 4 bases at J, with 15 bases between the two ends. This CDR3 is CASSGQTMLYGYTF. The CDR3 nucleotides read TGTGCCAGCAGCGGACAGACTATGCTCTATGGCTACACCTTC.

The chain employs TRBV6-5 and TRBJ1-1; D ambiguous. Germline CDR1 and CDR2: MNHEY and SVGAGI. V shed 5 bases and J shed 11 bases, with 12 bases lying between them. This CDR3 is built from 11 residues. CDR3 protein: CASSGGRDAFF. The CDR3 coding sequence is TGTGCCAGCAGTGGAGGCCGAGACGCTTTCTTT.

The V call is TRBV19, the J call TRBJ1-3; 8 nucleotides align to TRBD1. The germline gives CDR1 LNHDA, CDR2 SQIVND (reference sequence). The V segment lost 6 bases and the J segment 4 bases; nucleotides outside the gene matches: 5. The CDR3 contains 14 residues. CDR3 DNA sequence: TGTGCCAGTAGCCGGACAGGGCCCGGAAACACCATATATTTT. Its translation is CASSRTGPGNTIYF.